This TCR beta chain comes out of a study of blood T cell repertoires in COVID-19. Across the study: The samples span acute and convalescent COVID-19 from the United States, Italy and Spain.

Seattle-derived patients entered the study during active infection and were followed longitudinally. Original data processing: Estimation of nucleated cell counts relied on the amplification of reference gene primers. Generated by immunoSEQ multiplex PCR, the TCRdb table keeps only in-frame clones and is missing some. That table is the source of V, J and clone size, and D and trimming were worked out from the DNA. This table holds 300,000 or so clones, just over 90% found once. The CDR3 has 14 amino acids. After removal of 0 bases from V and 4 bases from J, the junction contained 4 bases not matched to a gene. Germline CDR1 reads SQVTM; CDR2 reads ANQGSEA.

The sequence came from a young woman with COVID-19, enrolled during active disease. The chain couples TRBV29-1 to TRBJ2-7; 9 bases are a match to TRBD1. The sequencing sample was made of peripheral blood. The chain's CDR3 is CSVEDTGGLYEQYF. Written as DNA, the CDR3 is TGCAGCGTTGAAGATACAGGGGGCTTATACGAGCAGTACTTC.